This T cell receptor (beta chain) emerged from a study of radiation and T cells in renal cell carcinoma. A note on this clone: Its antigen remains unidentified.

This sample's time point: blood 4 weeks post-SBRT, at nephrectomy. Treatment of the sample: 15 Gy SBRT to primary tumor, nephrectomy 4 weeks later. Nephrectomy followed 15 Gy stereotactic body radiation by 4 weeks. The patient's renal cell carcinoma had clear cell pathology. Generated by immunoSEQ multiplex PCR, the TCRdb table keeps only in-frame clones and is missing some. Among 25,000 to 40,000 clones, over 70% were seen once, and the ten largest hold 33%. Study-level points and caveats: Baseline intratumoral clonotype presence is unknown without pretreatment biopsies.

Specimen: blood, collected from a patient whose treatment included radiotherapy and nephrectomy. The receptor's source is a man aged 60 to 69 with renal cell carcinoma.

The CDR3 DNA follows: TGTGCCAGCAGCGCACAGGGCATCGCCGGGGAGACCCAGTACTTC. Amino acid sequence: CASSAQGIAGETQYF. The V gene is TRBV7-3, the J gene TRBJ2-5; a weak D match, TRBD1 (6 bases). The germline CDR1 and CDR2 sequences are SGHTA and FQGTGA. The CDR3 runs to 15 residues. V was shortened by 5 bases and J by 5 bases, with 18 bases between the two germline ends.